These 30 T cell receptor beta chains were sequenced from one sample in a study of sequential checkpoint blockade in melanoma. Sequenced by immunoSEQ multiplex PCR; TCRdb stores in-frame clones only, minus some. The data contain some 450 clones, around a fifth of them seen just once; the ten biggest clones take up about 12%. Treatment reported: randomized to nivolumab then ipilimumab (arm A) or the reverse (arm B). The sequencing here drew on tumor tissue (inferred from file names), taken from a patient given nivolumab and ipilimumab in sequence. These receptors were obtained from a human donor with melanoma.

The V call is TRBV11-3, the J call TRBJ1-1; D gene uncertain. Trimming removed 5 bases at V and 4 bases at J, with 14 bases between. Germline V gene data show CDR1 as SGHNT and CDR2 as YENEEA. The CDR3 spans 14 residues. The CDR3 spells CASSLIGDGTEAFF. CDR3 nucleotide sequence: TGTGCCAGCAGCCTGATCGGGGATGGCACTGAAGCTTTCTTT.

This chain connects TRBV5-1 to TRBJ2-6; D is unresolved. The CDR3 length is 14 residues. The ends were cut back, 6 bases at V and 0 bases at J, with 7 bases in the middle. In germline, CDR1 is SGHRS, CDR2 YFSETQ. This chain's CDR3 is CASKVPSGANVLTF. CDR3 nucleotide sequence: TGCGCCAGCAAGGTCCCCTCTGGGGCCAACGTCCTGACTTTC. Variable domain in full (rest from reference TRBV5-1 and TRBJ2-6): KAGVTQTPRYLIKTRGQQVTLSCSPISGHRSVSWYQQTPGQGLQFLFEYFSETQRNKGNFPGRFSGRQFSNSRSEMNVSTLELGDSALYLCASKVPSGANVLTFGAGSRLTVL.

This clone ranks as large. The V and J genes are TRBV11-3 and TRBJ2-1, with a tentative D call TRBD2 (5 bases). V gave up 3 bases and J gave up 7 bases, with 16 bases separating them. This CDR3 comprises 15 residues. Germline assignment: CDR1 SGHNT and CDR2 YENEEA. CDR3 nucleotide sequence: TGTGCCAGCAGCTTGGACTCCCTTCAGGTTAATGAGCAGTTCTTC. Translation: CASSLDSLQVNEQFF.

The chain recombines TRBV28 with TRBJ2-1, with D tentatively TRBD1 or TRBD2 (5 bases each). The germline V gene has CDR1 MDHEN and CDR2 SYDVKM. The length of the CDR3 is 17 residues. The V and J ends lost 5 bases and 2 bases respectively, with 19 bases between them. CDR3 DNA: TGTGCCAGCAGTAACTGGGACGGACCACCCCCCTACAATGAGCAGTTCTTC. Encoded protein: CASSNWDGPPPYNEQFF.

The chain carries TRBV11-3 and TRBJ1-3; D is undetermined. This CDR3 has 16 residues. Per germline, CDR1 SGHNT and CDR2 YENEEA. Trimming took off 3 bases at V and 4 bases at J, with 16 bases between the two ends. In DNA, the CDR3 is TGTGCCAGCAGCTTTGCCCGGGGAGCGGGAGGAAACACCATATATTTT. The encoded protein is CASSFARGAGGNTIYF.

Within the sample, this clone is large. This chain links TRBV9 with TRBJ2-7; 10 bases map to TRBD1. V lost 3 bases to trimming and J lost 2 bases; unmatched junction nucleotides: 8. The length of the CDR3 is 16 residues. Germline V gene lookup returns CDR1 SGDLS and CDR2 YYNGEE. The CDR3 DNA reads TGTGCCAGCAGCGCGACCGGGACAGGGGTAACCTACGAGCAGTACTTC. It yields the protein CASSATGTGVTYEQYF. Full variable domain (missing parts from reference TRBV9 and TRBJ2-7): DSGVTQTPKHLITATGQRVTLRCSPRSGDLSVYWYQQSLDQGLQFLIQYYNGEERAKGNILERFSAQQFPDLHSELNLSSLELGDSALYFCASSATGTGVTYEQYFGPGTRLTVT.

V gene TRBV6-8 combines with J gene TRBJ1-2; D is unresolved. CDR3 length: 12 amino acids. V was shortened by 10 bases and J by 2 bases, with 11 bases between the two germline ends. Germline CDR1 MNHGY, CDR2 SAAAGT. CDR3 region: CATWSQNYGYTF. As DNA, the CDR3 is TGTGCCACCTGGAGTCAAAACTATGGCTACACCTTC.

CDR3 sequence reads: CASSILGRGSNQPQHF. The CDR3 DNA reads TGTGCCAGTAGTATACTCGGCAGGGGAAGCAATCAGCCCCAGCATTTT. The chain joins TRBV19 to TRBJ1-5, with D possibly being TRBD1 (6 bases). The CDR3 contains 16 residues. The V end lost 2 bases, the J end lost 1 base, and 12 bases lay between the germline ends. The germline CDR1 and CDR2 sequences are LNHDA and SQIVND (reference sequence). The variable domain in full, completed from reference TRBV19 and TRBJ1-5, reads DGGITQSPKYLFRKEGQNVTLSCEQNLNHDAMYWYRQDPGQGLRLIYYSQIVNDFQKGDIAEGYSVSREKKESFPLTVTSAQKNPTAFYLCASSILGRGSNQPQHFGDGTRLSIL.

The chain recombines TRBV28 with TRBJ2-5; D ambiguous. This CDR3 has 14 residues. V was shortened by 7 bases and J by 5 bases, with 17 bases between the two germline ends. The germline gives CDR1 MDHEN, CDR2 SYDVKM. The CDR3 reads CASTSQVTRETQYF. CDR3 in DNA: TGTGCCAGCACGAGCCAGGTGACCCGGGAGACCCAGTACTTC.

This clone appeared a few times. This chain connects TRBV7-5 to TRBJ1-2; the listed D gene, TRBD1, was not tested against the DNA. TRBV7-5 has pseudogene status. The CDR3 runs to 16 residues. CDR3 bases: TGTGCCAGCAGCCCTGGGACAGGGGGTGCATTGTTGGGCTACACCTTC. This sequence encodes CASSPGTGGALLGYTF.

The sample holds a few counts of this clone. V and J are TRBV19 and TRBJ1-1, with D possibly TRBD1 on 6 matching bases. This CDR3 comprises 15 residues. The V and J ends lost 4 bases and 1 base respectively, with 13 bases between them. Germline-derived CDR1 and CDR2 are LNHDA and SQIVND (reference sequence). CDR3 protein: CASSRTTGRNTEAFF. The CDR3 nucleotides read TGTGCCAGTAGTAGGACCACAGGGCGGAACACTGAAGCTTTCTTT.

This clone is termed large (0.1 to 1%). The gene calls are TRBV11-3 and TRBJ1-4, with D perhaps TRBD1 (5 bases). The V end was cut by 1 base, the J end by 5 bases, with 11 bases between. The CDR3 extends over 15 amino acids. CDR1 is SGHNT, CDR2 YENEEA, per germline. This chain's CDR3 is CASSLGQIGNEKLFF. CDR3 DNA sequence: TGTGCCAGCAGCTTAGGACAGATCGGAAATGAAAAACTGTTTTTT.

J is TRBJ2-7 and V is TRBV5-1, with D possibly matching TRBD1 (6 bases). With 4 bases removed from V and 0 bases from J, the gap between germline ends came to 14 bases. This CDR3 has 15 residues. Germline CDR1 SGHRS, CDR2 YFSETQ. The CDR3 DNA is TGCGCCAGCAGCCAAAAACAGGGAAGCTCCTACGAGCAGTACTTC. It specifies CASSQKQGSSYEQYF.

In this sample, this clone is large. This chain uses TRBV11-3 with TRBJ2-3, with D maybe TRBD1 (6 bases). The CDR3 contains 15 residues. V was pared by 6 bases and J by 3 bases, with 16 bases between. The germline gives CDR1 SGHNT, CDR2 YENEEA. The CDR3 region has the DNA TGTGCCAGCAGTCCACAGGGATTTGATACAGATACGCAGTATTTT. As protein: CASSPQGFDTDTQYF.

This clone has just a few counts. This chain joins TRBV6-8 and TRBJ1-4; possibly TRBD1 for D (5 bases). The V and J ends lost 6 bases and 12 bases respectively, with 23 bases between them. CDR1 and CDR2 (germline): MNHGY, SAAAGT. The CDR3 has 15 residues. DNA for the CDR3: TGTGCCAGCAGGCCCCAGGGAGAAGGGAGGTATGAACTGTTTTTT. Amino acids: CASRPQGEGRYELFF.

This clone was detected only a few times. J is TRBJ1-2 and V is TRBV10-2, with D unclear. Germline CDR1 reads WSHSY; CDR2 reads SAAADI. The ends were cut back, 6 bases at V and 4 bases at J, with 9 bases in the middle. This CDR3 is 12 amino acids long. Written as DNA, the CDR3 is TGCGCCAGCAGCGGGGAGGGCTATGGCTACACCTTC. It yields the protein CASSGEGYGYTF.

The table lists this clone with a few counts. The rearrangement links TRBV11-3 to TRBJ1-2; D is possibly TRBD1 (5 bases). The CDR3 extends over 14 amino acids. Germline CDR1 reads SGHNT; CDR2 reads YENEEA. V was pared by 5 bases and J by 8 bases, with 18 bases between. CDR3 protein: CASSRGVARGGYTF. The CDR3 DNA sequence: TGTGCCAGCAGCCGGGGCGTGGCTAGGGGCGGCTACACCTTC.

This clone was found a few times. The chain joins TRBV18 to TRBJ1-3; D unclear. The CDR3 consists of 16 residues. Germline values: CDR1 KGHSH, CDR2 LQKENI. The V end was cut by 6 bases, the J end by 2 bases, with 17 bases between. The CDR3 sequence: CASSTTVLGTGNTIYF. The CDR3 DNA sequence: TGTGCCAGCTCTACCACGGTTTTAGGGACTGGAAACACCATATATTTT.

This clone qualifies as hyperexpanded (1% or more). J is TRBJ2-7 and V is TRBV11-3, with D possibly being TRBD1 (5 bases). V gave up 3 bases and J gave up 0 bases, with 12 bases separating them. The CDR3 consists of 15 residues. The V gene's germline CDR1 is SGHNT and CDR2 YENEEA. Here the CDR3 reads CASSLFRASSYEQYF. CDR3 bases: TGTGCCAGCAGCTTGTTCAGGGCGAGCTCCTACGAGCAGTACTTC.

This rearrangement joins TRBV7-8 to TRBJ1-1; D not resolved. This CDR3 has 13 amino acids. Germline V gene sequence: CDR1 SGHVS, CDR2 FQNEAQ. V was shortened by 1 base and J by 5 bases, with 8 bases between the two germline ends. The CDR3 loop is CASSLVAETEAFF. As DNA, the CDR3 is TGTGCCAGCAGCTTAGTTGCCGAAACTGAAGCTTTCTTT.

The chain joins TRBV6-8 to TRBJ2-7; D is perhaps TRBD1 or TRBD2 (7 bases each). Trimming removed 8 bases from V and 3 bases from J, with 17 bases in between. CDR1 MNHGY and CDR2 SAAAGT come from the germline V gene. The CDR3 contains 14 residues. CDR3 protein: CASEGLQGNYEQYF. In nucleotides, the CDR3 is TGTGCCAGCGAGGGACTACAGGGGAACTACGAGCAGTACTTC.

The V gene is TRBV6-8, the J gene TRBJ2-4, with D hard to call. Germline loops: CDR1 MNHGY, CDR2 SAAAGT. This CDR3 comprises 14 residues. Trimming pared 2 bases from V and 9 bases from J, leaving 14 bases between. The CDR3: CASSYGKGFAIQYF. The CDR3 DNA reads as TGTGCCAGCAGTTACGGGAAGGGATTTGCCATTCAGTACTTC.

The genes are TRBV6-8 and TRBJ2-1; a possible D gene is TRBD1 (6 bases). CDR3 length: 12 residues. Trimming shortened V by 7 bases and J by 7 bases, and 11 bases separated the two germline ends. Germline V gene data show CDR1 as MNHGY and CDR2 as SAAAGT. CDR3 DNA sequence: TGTGCCAGCATCAACAGGGTTAATGAGCAGTTCTTC. It encodes CASINRVNEQFF.

This chain connects TRBV19 to TRBJ2-3; TRBD1 might be the D (5 bases). Looked up from germline, CDR1 is LNHDA and CDR2 is SQIVND (reference sequence). The CDR3 consists of 17 residues. Trimming cost V 4 bases and J 6 bases, with 23 bases left between them. CDR3 region: CASSNLPLQAPWDTQYF. CDR3 nucleotides: TGTGCCAGTAGTAATCTCCCCTTACAGGCCCCGTGGGATACGCAGTATTTT.

This clone was seen a few times. The V and J genes are TRBV6-8 and TRBJ2-1; tentative D call: TRBD2 (5 bases). This CDR3 comprises 13 residues. V shed 5 bases and J shed 4 bases, with 9 bases lying between them. Germline V gives CDR1 MNHGY, CDR2 SAAAGT. The CDR3 loop is CASSEGEYNEQFF. CDR3 bases: TGTGCCAGCAGTGAGGGAGAGTACAATGAGCAGTTCTTC.

Relative to its sample, this clone is large (0.1 to 1%). The chain has TRBV6-8 and TRBJ1-5; TRBD1 agrees at 8 bases. CDR3 length equals 14 residues. V was clipped by 8 bases and J by 7 bases; unmatched bases: 10. Germline assignment: CDR1 MNHGY and CDR2 SAAAGT. CDR3 protein: CASQGAQVGQPQHF. The CDR3 nucleotides are TGTGCCAGCCAGGGGGCGCAGGTCGGGCAGCCCCAGCATTTT.

The chain links TRBV5-1 to TRBJ2-1; D is ambiguous. The CDR3 has 15 residues. Trimming cost V 2 bases and J 7 bases, with 16 bases left between them. Germline V gives CDR1 SGHRS, CDR2 YFSETQ. The CDR3 sequence is CASSFSETERNEQFF. CDR3 DNA sequence: TGCGCCAGCAGCTTTTCCGAGACGGAGAGGAATGAGCAGTTCTTC.

In this sample, this clone is large (0.1 to 1%). V usage is TRBV9 and J usage is TRBJ2-1, with TRBD2 matching over 8 bases. The CDR3 totals 17 residues. The V and J ends lost 3 bases and 5 bases, in that order; junction bases with no gene match: 13. The germline V gene has CDR1 SGDLS and CDR2 YYNGEE. The chain's CDR3 is CASSDQSFSGNHNEQFF. Here the CDR3 DNA reads TGTGCCAGCAGCGACCAGTCCTTTAGCGGGAACCACAATGAGCAGTTCTTC. Combining the CDR3 with reference TRBV9 and TRBJ2-1 gives the whole variable domain DSGVTQTPKHLITATGQRVTLRCSPRSGDLSVYWYQQSLDQGLQFLIQYYNGEERAKGNILERFSAQQFPDLHSELNLSSLELGDSALYFCASSDQSFSGNHNEQFFGPGTRLTVL.

By share, this clone counts as large. The chain carries TRBV11-3 and TRBJ1-1; TRBD1 might be the D (6 bases). CDR3 length: 16 amino acids. Per the germline V gene, CDR1 is SGHNT and CDR2 is YENEEA. V was cut by 5 bases and J by 3 bases, with 19 bases left in between. CDR3: CASSPGGGGADTEAFF. For the CDR3, the DNA is TGTGCCAGCAGCCCGGGAGGAGGGGGGGCGGACACTGAAGCTTTCTTT.

This sequence joins TRBV28 and TRBJ1-5; D ambiguous. The germline CDR1 and CDR2 sequences are MDHEN and SYDVKM. The CDR3 consists of 17 residues. V dropped 5 bases and J dropped 2 bases, with 19 bases sitting between them. The chain's CDR3 is CASSPPVSGAGNQPQHF. Written as DNA, the CDR3 is TGTGCCAGCAGTCCACCCGTTTCGGGAGCGGGCAATCAGCCCCAGCATTTT.